Shown below are 25 T cell receptor beta chains from a single sample sequenced in a study of blood T cells in healthy people across ages. With a J-beta primer mix and a sample-barcoded 5' primer, a second PCR ran roughly 7 to 11 cycles. A single record per CDR3 protein comes from TCRdb applying MiXCR to the 5' RACE reads. The sample has approximately 790,000 distinct CDR3 sequences, approximately 65% seen once. Input material: blood. The receptor source for this set is a man younger than 45 in good health.

This clonotype was picked up many times. The chain uses TRBV28 and TRBJ2-5, with 8 bases fitting TRBD1. Germline lookup yields CDR1 MDHEN and CDR2 SYDVKM. There are 15 residues in the CDR3. Losses at the gene ends were 3 bases for V and 4 bases for J; bases not matched to a gene: 7. This chain's CDR3 is CASSLGRGRSETQYF. DNA for the CDR3: TGTGCCAGCAGTTTGGGCAGGGGGCGGTCAGAGACCCAGTACTTC.

The chain links TRBV7-9 to TRBJ1-1, with D uncertain. Trimming removed 1 base from V and 1 base from J, with 10 bases in between. The CDR3 loop spans 15 amino acids. The germline V gene has CDR1 SEHNR and CDR2 FQNEAQ (reference sequence). CDR3 nucleotides: TGTGCCAGCAGCTTAGTCACAGTCAAGAACACTGAAGCTTTCTTT. It translates to CASSLVTVKNTEAFF.

V and J are TRBV6-1 and TRBJ2-7; tentatively, D is TRBD1 (6 bases). The ends were cut back, 6 bases at V and 2 bases at J, with 11 bases in the middle. Germline CDR1 MNHNS, CDR2 SASEGT. This CDR3 is 13 amino acids long. The CDR3 here is CASRTGTTYEQYF. CDR3 nucleotide sequence: TGTGCCAGCAGAACCGGGACAACCTACGAGCAGTACTTC.

This rearrangement joins TRBV12-3 or TRBV12-4 to TRBJ1-1; weak D call: TRBD1 (6 bases). CDR3 length: 14 amino acids. Trimming shortened V by 1 base and J by 7 bases, and 13 bases separated the two germline ends. The CDR3 sequence: CASSLGAGEYEAFF. The DNA for the CDR3 is TGTGCCAGCAGTTTAGGGGCAGGGGAGTATGAAGCTTTCTTT.

This clonotype was picked up many times. This chain connects TRBV15 to TRBJ2-3, with D possibly matching TRBD1 (5 bases). CDR1 and CDR2 (germline): LNHNV, YYDKDF (reference sequence). This CDR3 is built from 19 residues. Trimming removed 1 base from V and 3 bases from J, with 23 bases in between. The CDR3 DNA reads as TGTGCCACCAGCAGAGTTGGTACTTGGGGCCCAGGGCGGACAGATACGCAGTATTTT. Its translation: CATSRVGTWGPGRTDTQYF. Filled out from reference TRBV15 and TRBJ2-3, the complete variable domain reads DAMVIQNPRYQVTQFGKPVTLSCSQTLNHNVMYWYQQKSSQAPKLLFHYYDKDFNNEADTPDNFQSRRPNTSFCFLDIRSPGLGDTAMYLCATSRVGTWGPGRTDTQYFGPGTRLTVL.

This clonotype was observed a few times. This sequence joins TRBV7-2 and TRBJ1-1; no clear D. The CDR3 runs 11 residues. The V gene's germline CDR1 is SGHTA and CDR2 FQGNSA. V was trimmed by 2 bases and J by 11 bases, leaving 9 bases between them. In DNA, the CDR3 is TGTGCCAGCAGCTTACATATCGGCGCTTTCTTT. Residues: CASSLHIGAFF.

The chain couples TRBV4-3 to TRBJ2-1, with 7 positions matching TRBD2. The trim removed 1 base at V and 10 bases at J, leaving 4 bases unmatched. Per germline, CDR1 LGHNA and CDR2 YSLEER. The CDR3 is made up of 13 amino acids. The CDR3 region is CASSQGLAEEQFF. The CDR3, as DNA: TGCGCCAGCAGCCAAGGGCTAGCGGAAGAGCAGTTCTTC.

V gene TRBV12-3 or TRBV12-4 combines with J gene TRBJ1-2; 11 bases fit TRBD1. V shed 6 bases and J 5 bases; nucleotides not matched to a gene: 8. The CDR3 runs 15 residues. CDR3 in DNA: TGTGCCAGCAGCCCGGGACAGGGGGACATTTATGGCTACACCTTC. Translating gives CASSPGQGDIYGYTF.

The V call is TRBV10-3, the J call TRBJ2-7; no definite D call. Deletions cut 6 bases from V and 7 bases from J, with 16 bases between. From germline, CDR1 is ENHRY and CDR2 SYGVKD. This CDR3 comprises 13 residues. The CDR3 protein is CAISDPGSREQYF. DNA for the CDR3: TGTGCCATCAGCGACCCCGGGTCCCGGGAGCAGTACTTC.

The chain is built from TRBV16 and TRBJ1-1; D is unresolved. The length of the CDR3 is 14 residues. Germline V gene lookup returns CDR1 KGHSY and CDR2 FQNENV. Trimming shortened V by 2 bases and J by 0 bases, and 7 bases separated the two germline ends. This CDR3 reads CASSQRVMNTEAFF. CDR3 sequence (DNA): TGTGCCAGCAGCCAAAGGGTGATGAACACTGAAGCTTTCTTT.

This rearrangement joins TRBV6-6 to TRBJ2-4; D possibly corresponds to TRBD1 (5 bases). The end of the DNA aligns better with TRBJ2-7, so the J call may be wrong. This CDR3 has 12 residues. Germline V gene lookup returns CDR1 MNHNY and CDR2 SVGAGI (reference sequence). In nucleotides, the CDR3 is TGTGCCAGCAAGGACAACAGCTACGAGCAGTACTTC. This translates into CASKDNSYEQYF.

The chain's CDR3 is CSASPGTGRGSEETQYF. For the CDR3, the DNA is TGCAGTGCTTCCCCCGGGACAGGGCGTGGGTCAGAAGAGACCCAGTACTTC. The chain couples TRBV20-1 to TRBJ2-5; 9 bases line up with TRBD1. The germline V gene encodes CDR1 DFQATT and CDR2 SNEGSKA (reference sequence). The CDR3 contains 17 residues. V shed 5 bases and J 3 bases; nucleotides not matched to a gene: 16.

The V gene is TRBV12-3 or TRBV12-4, the J gene TRBJ2-3; no firm D call. The CDR3 sequence is 12 residues long. Trimming pared 4 bases from V and 11 bases from J, leaving 13 bases between. CDR3 in amino acids: CASSSSRMGQYF. The CDR3 coding sequence is TGTGCCAGCAGTTCCTCAAGGATGGGGCAGTATTTT.

Ten or more counts support this clonotype. The rearrangement joins TRBV4-2 to TRBJ1-4; D may be TRBD1 (6 bases). Trimming stripped 4 bases from V and 0 bases from J, with 12 bases between. The CDR3 totals 16 residues. Per the germline V gene, CDR1 is LGHNA and CDR2 is YNFKEQ. CDR3 sequence (DNA): TGTGCCAGCAGCCCTCGGACAGCTGCAACTAATGAAAAACTGTTTTTT. Translation: CASSPRTAATNEKLFF.

In nucleotides, the CDR3 is TGTGCCAGCAGGTCTACCGGGAGAAAAGAGACCCAGTACTTC. Its protein product is CASRSTGRKETQYF. This chain connects TRBV3-1 to TRBJ2-5; D might be TRBD2 (6 bases). The germline CDR1 and CDR2 sequences are LGHDT and YNNKEL (reference sequence). The CDR3 contains 14 residues. V was clipped by 6 bases and J by 3 bases, with 14 bases between them.

J is TRBJ2-5 and V is TRBV20-1; perhaps TRBD2 as D (5 bases). The J call may not be correct, given that the DNA end is closer to TRBJ2-7. Germline V CDR1 and CDR2: DFQATT, SNEGSKA (reference sequence). The CDR3 spans 13 residues. In DNA form, the CDR3 reads TGCAGTGCGCCGACGCTAGACTACTACGAGCAGTACTTC. This sequence encodes CSAPTLDYYEQYF.

This clonotype was found a few times. The chain links TRBV12-3 or TRBV12-4 to TRBJ2-1, with a tentative D call TRBD1 (6 bases). The closer fit of TRBJ2-7 to the DNA end suggests the J call may be wrong. This CDR3 has 18 amino acids. DNA of the CDR3: TGTGCCAGCAGTTTAGCGCGGCCAGGGGCCCTTTCCTACAATGAGCAGTACTTC. Its translation is CASSLARPGALSYNEQYF.

CDR3 sequence reads: CASSKEGPDRAHEQFF. The CDR3, as DNA: TGTGCCAGCAGCAAAGAGGGGCCCGACAGGGCCCATGAGCAGTTCTTC. This chain links TRBV21-1 with TRBJ2-1; the tabulated D call, TRBD1, remains unverified against the DNA. TRBV21-1 is marked as a pseudogene. The CDR3 loop spans 16 amino acids.

The rearrangement uses TRBV7-9 and TRBJ2-1, with a possible D match to TRBD2 (5 bases). The CDR3 is made up of 15 amino acids. Germline assignment: CDR1 SEHNR and CDR2 FQNEAQ (reference sequence). V lost 5 bases to trimming and J lost 4 bases, with 15 bases between them. CDR3 DNA: TGTGCCAGCAGCCCGGAGGTTGGCCGATACAATGAGCAGTTCTTC. Its translation is CASSPEVGRYNEQFF. Together with reference TRBV7-9 and TRBJ2-1, the CDR3 gives the full variable domain: DTGVSQNPRHKITKRGQNVTFRCDPISEHNRLYWYRQTLGQGPEFLTYFQNEAQLEKSRLLSDRFSAERPKGSFSTLEIQRTEQGDSAMYLCASSPEVGRYNEQFFGPGTRLTVL.

This clonotype has a handful of counts. The gene calls are TRBV10-3 and TRBJ1-5, with D possibly matching TRBD1 (5 bases). V was trimmed by 2 bases and J by 6 bases, leaving 11 bases between them. The CDR3 is made up of 14 amino acids. Germline loops: CDR1 ENHRY, CDR2 SYGVKD. CDR3 protein: CAISEQGRGQPQHF. The CDR3 bases are TGTGCCATCAGTGAGCAGGGAAGGGGTCAGCCCCAGCATTTT.

In this sample, this clonotype turned up a few times. V is TRBV20-1 and J is TRBJ2-5; tentative D call: TRBD1 (5 bases). The J call may be mistaken, given a closer DNA end match to TRBJ2-7. Per germline, CDR1 DFQATT and CDR2 SNEGSKA (reference sequence). The CDR3 totals 15 residues. This CDR3 reads CSARVRAGPTYEQYF. Written as DNA, the CDR3 is TGCAGTGCTAGAGTCCGAGCAGGGCCCACCTACGAGCAGTACTTC.

Remarks on this clonotype: Possible read error: a much larger clone is one base away. The chain uses TRBV20-1 and TRBJ1-1; 7 bases align to TRBD1. Germline values: CDR1 DFQATT, CDR2 SNEGSKA (reference sequence). This CDR3 is 15 amino acids long. The V and J ends lost 3 bases and 6 bases, in that order; junction bases with no gene match: 13. DNA for the CDR3: TGCAGTGCTAGGGAATCGACAGGGCCGTCCGCTGAAGCTTTCTTT. Amino acid sequence: CSARESTGPSAEAFF.

The chain carries TRBV7-2 and TRBJ2-1, with 9 bases aligning to TRBD2. After removal of 2 bases from V and 0 bases from J, the junction contained 5 bases not matched to a gene. The CDR3 loop spans 17 amino acids. CDR1 is SGHTA, CDR2 FQGNSA, per germline. CDR3 bases: TGTGCCAGCAGCTTAATGGTTAGCGGGAGCTCCTACAATGAGCAGTTCTTC. It specifies CASSLMVSGSSYNEQFF. Looking up the rest from reference TRBV7-2 and TRBJ2-1 gives the full variable domain: GAGVSQSPSNKVTEKGKDVELRCDPISGHTALYWYRQSLGQGLEFLIYFQGNSAPDKSGLPSDRFSAERTGGSVSTLTIQRTQQEDSAVYLCASSLMVSGSSYNEQFFGPGTRLTVL.

This clonotype has only a few counts. The V and J genes are TRBV7-9 and TRBJ2-4; D is possibly TRBD1 (5 bases). Trimming removed 5 bases at V and 3 bases at J, with 17 bases between. From germline, CDR1 is SEHNR and CDR2 FQNEAQ (reference sequence). This CDR3 has 16 residues. In nucleotides, the CDR3 is TGTGCCAGCAGCACGTCTAAGGGGCCCTACAAAAACATTCAGTACTTC. Amino acids: CASSTSKGPYKNIQYF.

In this sample, this clonotype turned up a few times. The J gene is TRBJ2-1, the V gene TRBV14, with 9 positions matching TRBD2. Germline assignment: CDR1 SGHDN and CDR2 FVKESK. V lost 7 bases to trimming and J lost 10 bases; unmatched junction nucleotides: 8. The CDR3 length is 13 residues. CDR3 region: CASNGRRGGEQFF. The CDR3 nucleotides are TGTGCCAGCAATGGTAGGCGGGGGGGCGAGCAGTTCTTC.